This passage covers 2 T cell receptor beta chains from one sample sequenced in a study of blood T cell repertoires in COVID-19. The repertoire was sequenced with immunoSEQ multiplex PCR; TCRdb's copy has only in-frame clones and lacks some. This sample yields around 170,000 clones, of which 90% to 95% are seen a single time; 0.5% to 0.6% belongs to the top ten. Sequencing input: peripheral blood. The receptors shown here come from a man aged 50 to 60 with acute or convalescent COVID-19.

The rearrangement links TRBV11-2 to TRBJ2-3; perhaps TRBD1 as D (5 bases). The CDR3 is 11 residues long. Germline CDR1 SGHAT, CDR2 FQNNGV. With 5 bases removed from V and 5 bases from J, the gap between germline ends came to 5 bases. Here the CDR3 reads CASSQGDTQYF. The CDR3 DNA reads as TGTGCCAGCAGCCAGGGAGATACGCAGTATTTT. The full variable domain, its missing parts supplied by reference TRBV11-2 and TRBJ2-3, is EAGVAQSPRYKIIEKRQSVAFWCNPISGHATLYWYQQILGQGPKLLIQFQNNGVVDDSQLPKDRFSAERLKGVDSTLKIQPAKLEDSAVYLCASSQGDTQYFGPGTRLTVL.

The CDR3 bases are TGTGCCAGCAGCCTGACAGCCGATCAGCCCCAGCATTTT. It yields the protein CASSLTADQPQHF. V gene TRBV2 combines with J gene TRBJ1-5, with TRBD1 as a possible D gene (5 bases). The CDR3 runs 13 residues. Germline V gene data show CDR1 as SNHLY and CDR2 as FYNNEI. V dropped 6 bases and J dropped 5 bases, with 11 bases sitting between them.